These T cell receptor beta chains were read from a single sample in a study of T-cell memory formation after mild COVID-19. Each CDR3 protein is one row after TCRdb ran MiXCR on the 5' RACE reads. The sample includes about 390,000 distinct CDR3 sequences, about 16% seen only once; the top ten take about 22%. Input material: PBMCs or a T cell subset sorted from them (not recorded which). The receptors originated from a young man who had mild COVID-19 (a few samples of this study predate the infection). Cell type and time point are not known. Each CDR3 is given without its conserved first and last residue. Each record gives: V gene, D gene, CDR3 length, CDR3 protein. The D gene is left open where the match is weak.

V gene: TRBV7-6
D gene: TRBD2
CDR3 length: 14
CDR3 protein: ASRLLSGVQTDTQY

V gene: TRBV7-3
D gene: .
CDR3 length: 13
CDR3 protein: ASSLTPELTTEAF

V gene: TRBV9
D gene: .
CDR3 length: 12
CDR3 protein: ASSLRGFGNTIY

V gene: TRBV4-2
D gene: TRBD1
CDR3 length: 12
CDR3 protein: ASSGRGLDTEAF

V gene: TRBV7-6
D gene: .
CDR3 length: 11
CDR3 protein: ASSARVGETQY

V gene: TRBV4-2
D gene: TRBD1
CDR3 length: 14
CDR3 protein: ASSQGTGGDQETQY

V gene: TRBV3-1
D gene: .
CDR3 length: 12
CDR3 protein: ASSQSGDNSPLH

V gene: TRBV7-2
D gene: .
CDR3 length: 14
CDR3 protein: ASSLLRLAGTDTQY

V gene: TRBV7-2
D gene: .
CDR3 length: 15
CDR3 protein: ASSLSGDGLSTDTQY

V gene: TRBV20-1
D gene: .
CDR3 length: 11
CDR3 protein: SARWATNEKLF